These 6 T cell receptor beta chains came from one sample sequenced in a study of human CD4 T cells and Enterobacteriaceae. Libraries were prepared by immunoSEQ multiplex PCR; TCRdb keeps only in-frame clonotypes and omits some of them. Of 25,000 to 30,000 clones in the sample, approximately 80% are singletons; the top ten hold roughly 0.88%. Sorting took every CD4+ cell except CD45RA+CCR7+CD95- naive cells, reaching over 95% purity. The sequencing sample was made of memory CD4+ T cells from blood. The source of these receptors is a human donor in good health.

The chain is built from TRBV6-6 and TRBJ2-3, with D maybe TRBD2 (6 bases). Trimming removed 7 bases at V and 1 base at J, with 12 bases between. In germline, CDR1 is MNHNY, CDR2 SVGAGI (reference sequence). This CDR3 has 14 amino acids. The CDR3 DNA reads TGTGCCAGCATTCTGGACTACCGCACAGATACGCAGTATTTT. Translating it yields CASILDYRTDTQYF.

The genes are TRBV7-2 and TRBJ1-2; D not resolved. This CDR3 comprises 13 residues. Per germline, CDR1 SGHTA and CDR2 FQGNSA. Between the trimmed V and J ends, which lost 0 bases and 8 bases, there was a span of 10 bases. The CDR3 DNA reads as TGTGCCAGCAGCTTAGCTCGGGTTCGAGGCTACACCTTC. This encodes CASSLARVRGYTF.

This clone was counted a single time. The chain is built from TRBV10-3 and TRBJ1-1; D uncertain. V dropped 2 bases and J dropped 7 bases, with 17 bases sitting between them. Germline assignment: CDR1 ENHRY and CDR2 SYGVKD. This CDR3 is 15 amino acids long. CDR3 in DNA: TGTGCCATCAGTGAGAATATCGACCGAGGGAATGAAGCTTTCTTT. Its translation: CAISENIDRGNEAFF.

This clone was counted a few times. The V and J genes are TRBV7-3 and TRBJ2-7; TRBD2 matches at 7 bases. CDR3 length: 15 amino acids. CDR1 and CDR2 from the germline V gene are SGHTA and FQGTGA. J gave up 1 base and V 2 bases, and 5 bases lay outside the gene matches. This CDR3 is CASSLLAEGSYEQYF. The CDR3 bases are TGTGCCAGCAGCTTACTAGCGGAGGGGTCCTACGAGCAGTACTTC.

V usage is TRBV30 and J usage is TRBJ1-3; TRBD1 might be the D (5 bases). There are 15 residues in the CDR3. Deletions cut 3 bases from V and 4 bases from J, with 16 bases between. Germline CDR1 GTSNPN, CDR2 SVGIG (reference sequence). Here the CDR3 DNA reads TGTGCCTGGAGAACCGACAGCGGATTAGGAAACACCATATATTTT. Translation: CAWRTDSGLGNTIYF.

This sequence joins TRBV7-9 and TRBJ2-5; D gene unclear. The germline V gene has CDR1 SEHNR and CDR2 FQNEAQ (reference sequence). The CDR3 sequence is 14 residues long. Trimming removed 1 base at V and 2 bases at J, with 8 bases between. CDR3 DNA: TGTGCCAGCAGCTTAGGGTCTGGACAAGAGACCCAGTACTTC. Translated, it gives CASSLGSGQETQYF.